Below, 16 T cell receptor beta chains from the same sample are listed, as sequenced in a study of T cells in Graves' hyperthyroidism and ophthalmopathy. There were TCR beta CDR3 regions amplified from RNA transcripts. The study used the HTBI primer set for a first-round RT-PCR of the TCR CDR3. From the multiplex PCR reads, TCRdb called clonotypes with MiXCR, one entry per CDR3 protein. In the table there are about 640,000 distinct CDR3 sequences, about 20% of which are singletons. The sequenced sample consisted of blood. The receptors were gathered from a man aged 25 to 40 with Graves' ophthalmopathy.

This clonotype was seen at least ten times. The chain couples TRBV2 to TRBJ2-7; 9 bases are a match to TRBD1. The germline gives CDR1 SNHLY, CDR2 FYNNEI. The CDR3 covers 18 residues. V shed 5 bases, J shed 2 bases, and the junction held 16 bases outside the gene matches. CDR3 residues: CASSQTGGYVQGAYEQYF. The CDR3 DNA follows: TGTGCCAGCAGTCAGACAGGGGGATACGTGCAAGGAGCCTACGAGCAGTACTTC.

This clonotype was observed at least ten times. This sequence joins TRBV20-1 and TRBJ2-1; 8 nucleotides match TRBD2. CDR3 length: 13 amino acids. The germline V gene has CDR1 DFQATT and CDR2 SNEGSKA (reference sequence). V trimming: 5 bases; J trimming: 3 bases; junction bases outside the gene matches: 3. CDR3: CSAGAGDYNEQFF. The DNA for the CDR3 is TGCAGTGCTGGAGCGGGAGACTACAATGAGCAGTTCTTC.

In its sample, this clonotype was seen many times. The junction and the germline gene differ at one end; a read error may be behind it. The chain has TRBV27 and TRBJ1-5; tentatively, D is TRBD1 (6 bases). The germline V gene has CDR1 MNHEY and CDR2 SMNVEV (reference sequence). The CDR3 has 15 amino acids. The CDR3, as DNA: TGTGCCAGCAGTGTATCCCGGGACACCAATCAGCCCCAGCATTTT. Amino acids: CASSVSRDTNQPQHF.

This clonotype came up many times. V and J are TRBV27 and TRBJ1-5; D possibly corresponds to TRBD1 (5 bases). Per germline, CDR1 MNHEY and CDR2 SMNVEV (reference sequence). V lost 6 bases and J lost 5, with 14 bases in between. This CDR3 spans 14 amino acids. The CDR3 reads CASRGPEGYQPQHF. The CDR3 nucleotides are TGTGCCAGCAGGGGGCCGGAAGGGTATCAGCCCCAGCATTTT.

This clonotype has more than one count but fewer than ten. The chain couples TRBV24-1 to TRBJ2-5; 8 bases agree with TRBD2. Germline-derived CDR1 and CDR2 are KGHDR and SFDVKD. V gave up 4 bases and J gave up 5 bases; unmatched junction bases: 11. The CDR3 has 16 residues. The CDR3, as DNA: TGTGCCACCAGTGAACCGATAGCGGGATCGGGGGAGACCCAGTACTTC. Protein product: CATSEPIAGSGETQYF.

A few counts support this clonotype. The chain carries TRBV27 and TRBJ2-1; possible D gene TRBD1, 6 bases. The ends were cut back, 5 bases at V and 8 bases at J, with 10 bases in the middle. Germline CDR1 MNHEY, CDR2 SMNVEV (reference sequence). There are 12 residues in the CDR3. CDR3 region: CASSPGVDEQFF. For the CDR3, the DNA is TGTGCCAGCAGTCCAGGGGTCGATGAGCAGTTCTTC.

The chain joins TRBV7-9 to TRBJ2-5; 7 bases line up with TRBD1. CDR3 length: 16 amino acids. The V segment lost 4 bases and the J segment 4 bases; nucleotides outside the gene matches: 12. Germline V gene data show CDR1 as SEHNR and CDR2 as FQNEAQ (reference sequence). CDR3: CASSSSELGGRETQYF. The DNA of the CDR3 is TGTGCCAGCAGCTCATCGGAGTTAGGGGGCAGAGAGACCCAGTACTTC.

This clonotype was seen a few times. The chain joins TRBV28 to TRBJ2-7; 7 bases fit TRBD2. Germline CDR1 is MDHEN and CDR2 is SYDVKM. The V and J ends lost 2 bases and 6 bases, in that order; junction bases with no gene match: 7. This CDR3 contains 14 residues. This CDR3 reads CASSLMPSGGEQYF. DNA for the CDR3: TGTGCCAGCAGTTTAATGCCTAGCGGAGGCGAGCAGTACTTC.

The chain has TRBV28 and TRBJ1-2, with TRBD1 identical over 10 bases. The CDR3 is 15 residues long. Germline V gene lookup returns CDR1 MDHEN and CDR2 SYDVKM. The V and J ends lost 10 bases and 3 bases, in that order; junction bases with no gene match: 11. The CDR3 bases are TGTGCCACCCGGACAGGGGGGATGGTGGACTATGGCTACACCTTC. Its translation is CATRTGGMVDYGYTF.

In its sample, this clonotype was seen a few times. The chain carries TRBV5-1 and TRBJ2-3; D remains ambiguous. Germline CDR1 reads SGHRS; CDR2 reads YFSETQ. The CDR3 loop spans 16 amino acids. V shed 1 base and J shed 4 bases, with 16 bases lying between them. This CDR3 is CASSLRGDITPDTQYF. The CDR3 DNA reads TGCGCCAGCAGCTTGAGAGGAGACATTACACCAGATACGCAGTATTTT. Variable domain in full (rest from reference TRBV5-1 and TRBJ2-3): KAGVTQTPRYLIKTRGQQVTLSCSPISGHRSVSWYQQTPGQGLQFLFEYFSETQRNKGNFPGRFSGRQFSNSRSEMNVSTLELGDSALYLCASSLRGDITPDTQYFGPGTRLTVL.

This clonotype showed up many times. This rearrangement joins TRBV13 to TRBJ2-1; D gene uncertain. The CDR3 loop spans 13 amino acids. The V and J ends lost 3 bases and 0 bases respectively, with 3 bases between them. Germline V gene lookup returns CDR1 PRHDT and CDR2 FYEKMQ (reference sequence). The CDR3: CASSFGSYNEQFF. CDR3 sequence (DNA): TGTGCCAGCAGCTTCGGCTCCTACAATGAGCAGTTCTTC.

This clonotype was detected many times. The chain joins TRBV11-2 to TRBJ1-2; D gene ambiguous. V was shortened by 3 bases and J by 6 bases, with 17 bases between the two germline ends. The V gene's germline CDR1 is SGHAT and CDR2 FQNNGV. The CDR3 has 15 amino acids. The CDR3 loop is CASSFLPGEENGYTF. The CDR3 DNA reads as TGTGCCAGCAGCTTTCTCCCCGGGGAAGAAAATGGCTACACCTTC.

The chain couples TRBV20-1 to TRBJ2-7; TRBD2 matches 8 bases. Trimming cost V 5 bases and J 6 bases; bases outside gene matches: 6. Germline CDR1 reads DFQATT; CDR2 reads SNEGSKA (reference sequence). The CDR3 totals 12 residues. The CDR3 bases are TGCAGTGCTCGGACTAGCTTAGGCGAGCAGTACTTC. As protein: CSARTSLGEQYF.

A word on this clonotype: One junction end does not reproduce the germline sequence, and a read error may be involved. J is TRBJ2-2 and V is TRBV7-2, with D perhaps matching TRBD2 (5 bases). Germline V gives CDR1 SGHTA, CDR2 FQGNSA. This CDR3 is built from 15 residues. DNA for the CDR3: TGTGCCACCAGCTTGCGGATGGTAGACACCGGGGAGCTGTCTTTT. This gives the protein CATSLRMVDTGELSF.

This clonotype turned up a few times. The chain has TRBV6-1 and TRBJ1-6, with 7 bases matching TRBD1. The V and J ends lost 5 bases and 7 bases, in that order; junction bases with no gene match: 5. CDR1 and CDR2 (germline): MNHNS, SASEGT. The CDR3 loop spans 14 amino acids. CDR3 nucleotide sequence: TGTGCCAGCAGTTCAGGGGGGCGGAATTCACCCCTCCACTTT. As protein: CASSSGGRNSPLHF.

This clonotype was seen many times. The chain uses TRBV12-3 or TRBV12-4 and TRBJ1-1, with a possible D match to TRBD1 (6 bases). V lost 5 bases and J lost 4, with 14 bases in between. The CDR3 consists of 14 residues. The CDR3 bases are TGTGCCAGCAGTCCACAACAGGGTGGCACTGAAGCTTTCTTT. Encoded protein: CASSPQQGGTEAFF.